These 8 T cell receptor beta chains came from one sample sequenced in a study of T cell responses to AZD1222 COVID-19 vaccine. Clones were sequenced by immunoSEQ multiplex PCR, and TCRdb holds only the in-frame ones, with some missing. The sample holds some 110,000 clones, 86% seen once. The sample in question was peripheral blood, obtained 28 days after the second AZD1222 dose. These receptors all stem from an adult who received the AZD1222 COVID-19 vaccine.

The chain employs TRBV10-3 and TRBJ1-1; D is ambiguous. Per germline, CDR1 ENHRY and CDR2 SYGVKD. Trimming took 2 bases from V and 0 from J, leaving 4 bases between them. CDR3 length: 13 residues. CDR3 residues: CAISEELNTEAFF. In DNA, the CDR3 is TGTGCCATCAGTGAGGAATTGAACACTGAAGCTTTCTTT.

The V call is TRBV18, the J call TRBJ1-2, with D possibly being TRBD1 (6 bases). Germline-derived CDR1 and CDR2 are KGHSH and LQKENI. V lost 2 bases, J lost 4 bases, and 17 bases lay in between. The CDR3 totals 16 residues. Here the CDR3 DNA reads TGTGCCAGCTCACCAATTCCGGGACACAACGCCTATGGCTACACCTTC. It encodes CASSPIPGHNAYGYTF.

The rearrangement uses TRBV9 and TRBJ2-2; 14 bases match TRBD2. This CDR3 spans 19 amino acids. The junction had 9 bases not matched to a gene; V was cut back by 4 bases and J by 1 base. Per the germline V gene, CDR1 is SGDLS and CDR2 is YYNGEE. The CDR3 reads CASSFGTSGRRLNTGELFF. The CDR3 region has the DNA TGTGCCAGCAGCTTCGGGACTAGCGGGAGACGGTTGAACACCGGGGAGCTGTTTTTT. Based on the CDR3 plus reference TRBV9 and TRBJ2-2, the full variable domain is DSGVTQTPKHLITATGQRVTLRCSPRSGDLSVYWYQQSLDQGLQFLIQYYNGEERAKGNILERFSAQQFPDLHSELNLSSLELGDSALYFCASSFGTSGRRLNTGELFFGEGSRLTVL.

The gene calls are TRBV28 and TRBJ1-5; a possible D gene is TRBD1 (6 bases). The germline V gene has CDR1 MDHEN and CDR2 SYDVKM. There are 15 residues in the CDR3. V lost 6 bases, J lost 5 bases, and 17 bases lay in between. The CDR3 DNA sequence: TGTGCCAGCAGCCTATACAGGGACGGTGATCAGCCCCAGCATTTT. It translates to CASSLYRDGDQPQHF.

The chain uses TRBV7-6 and TRBJ2-1, with TRBD2 identical over 9 bases. The germline V gene has CDR1 SGHVS and CDR2 FNYEAQ. V was pared by 4 bases and J by 10 bases, with 14 bases of the junction left unmatched. The CDR3 has 16 residues. The CDR3 sequence: CASSSISGGLQFEQFF. In nucleotides, the CDR3 is TGTGCCAGCAGCTCCATTAGCGGGGGATTACAATTCGAGCAGTTCTTC.

The rearrangement joins TRBV5-1 to TRBJ1-6; 7 nucleotides align to TRBD1. CDR1 and CDR2 (germline): SGHRS, YFSETQ. With V trimmed by 4 bases and J by 8 bases, 18 bases remained unmatched. This CDR3 comprises 18 residues. DNA of the CDR3: TGCGCCAGCAGCCCGATGTCCGGACAGGAAACCCCCTATTCACCCCTCCACTTT. Protein: CASSPMSGQETPYSPLHF.

This chain links TRBV5-6 with TRBJ2-7, with TRBD2 identical over 11 bases. Germline V CDR1 and CDR2: SGHDT, YYEEEE. The CDR3 loop spans 15 amino acids. Losses at the gene ends were 4 bases for V and 1 base for J; bases not matched to a gene: 4. The CDR3 DNA follows: TGTGCCAGCAGCACGGGACTAGCGGCTTCCTACGAGCAGTACTTC. Amino acid sequence: CASSTGLAASYEQYF.

The V gene is TRBV18, the J gene TRBJ1-5; D ambiguous. Germline CDR1 and CDR2: KGHSH and LQKENI. The CDR3 has 13 residues. The V gene lost 2 bases and the J gene lost 5 bases, with 7 bases spanning the gap. The CDR3 reads CASSPGEDQPQHF. CDR3 DNA: TGTGCCAGCTCACCAGGGGAGGATCAGCCCCAGCATTTT.